The entry that follows covers one TCR beta chain sequence. Its antigen is currently unknown. Sequence at one end of the junction differs from germline and may be a read error. This sample is part of a study of shared clonotypes between healthy human individuals. Germline V gene data show CDR1 as SSHAT and CDR2 as FNYEAQ (reference sequence). CDR3 length equals 14 residues. Regarding the study as a whole: Estimated richness values were generally larger in naive subsets than in memory subsets.

Original processing methods: From ImmunoSEQ came sequences covering only the junction and carrying no quality scores, so filtering differed. Using immunoSEQ multiplex PCR, the repertoire was profiled, and TCRdb retains in-frame clones only, with some absent. The DNA gave D and trimming, while V, J and clone size come from that table. This sample has approximately 1,500,000 clones, with approximately 97% found just once. The source is a man aged 25-45 years in good health. The sample consisted of naive CD4+ T cells sorted from blood. As for subset: CD45RA+ positively selected. V usage is TRBV7-7 and J usage is TRBJ2-3; no reliable D call. In DNA form, the CDR3 reads TGTGCTAGCAGCTTAGGTGGGCGAGTAGATACGCAGTATTTT. Amino acid sequence: CASSLGGRVDTQYF. Together with reference TRBV7-7 and TRBJ2-3, the CDR3 gives the full variable domain: GAGVSQSPRYKVTKRGQDVTLRCDPISSHATLYWYQQALGQGPEFLTYFNYEAQPDKSGLPSDRFSAERPEGSISTLTIQRTEQRDSAMYRCASSLGGRVDTQYFGPGTRLTVL.